This T cell receptor (beta chain) is from a study of blood T cell repertoires in COVID-19. Overall study: Sites across the United States, Italy and Spain contributed samples from acute and convalescent COVID-19. In each case, the material was cDNA or gDNA derived from T cells, B-cell-depleted T cells, or PBMCs.

In germline, CDR1 is MGHRA, CDR2 YSYEKL. The CDR3 runs 14 residues. V was clipped by 2 bases and J by 1 base, with 9 bases between them. Original handling: The authors estimated nucleated cell counts from reference gene primer amplification. Using immunoSEQ multiplex PCR, the repertoire was profiled, and TCRdb retains in-frame clones only, with some absent. V, J and clone size were drawn from that table, and D and trimming were deduced from the DNA. Of about 200,000 clones in the sample, roughly 85% were seen once. The TCR originated in a woman between 40 and 55 years old with active or convalescent COVID-19. Sample: peripheral blood. The chain is built from TRBV4-1 and TRBJ2-7, with D perhaps matching TRBD1 (6 bases). The CDR3 reads CASSQPDRSYEQYF. The CDR3 DNA reads TGCGCCAGCAGCCAACCCGACAGGTCCTACGAGCAGTACTTC.